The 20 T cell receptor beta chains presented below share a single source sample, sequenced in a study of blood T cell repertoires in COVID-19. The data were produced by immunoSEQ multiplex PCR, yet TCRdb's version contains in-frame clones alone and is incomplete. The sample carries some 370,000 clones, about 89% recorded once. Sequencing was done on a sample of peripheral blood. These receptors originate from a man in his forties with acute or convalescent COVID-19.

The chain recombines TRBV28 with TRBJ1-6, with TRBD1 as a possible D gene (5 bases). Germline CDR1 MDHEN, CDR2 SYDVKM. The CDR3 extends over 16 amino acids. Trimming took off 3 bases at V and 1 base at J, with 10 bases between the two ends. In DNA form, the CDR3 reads TGTGCCAGCAGTTTGGCAGGGCGGTCCTATAATTCACCCCTCCACTTT. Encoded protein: CASSLAGRSYNSPLHF. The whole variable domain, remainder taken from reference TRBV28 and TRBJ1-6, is DVKVTQSSRYLVKRTGEKVFLECVQDMDHENMFWYRQDPGLGLRLIYFSYDVKMKEKGDIPEGYSVSREKKERFSLILESASTNQTSMYLCASSLAGRSYNSPLHFGNGTRLTVT.

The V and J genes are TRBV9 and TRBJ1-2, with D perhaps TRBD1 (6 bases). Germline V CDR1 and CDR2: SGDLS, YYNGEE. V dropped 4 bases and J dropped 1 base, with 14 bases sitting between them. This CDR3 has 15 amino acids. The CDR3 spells CASSPRLQGNYGYTF. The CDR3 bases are TGTGCCAGCAGCCCCCGATTACAGGGTAACTATGGCTACACCTTC.

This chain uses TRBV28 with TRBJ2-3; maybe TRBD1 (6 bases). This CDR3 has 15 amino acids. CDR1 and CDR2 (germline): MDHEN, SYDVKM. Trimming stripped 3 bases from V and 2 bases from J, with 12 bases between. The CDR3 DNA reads TGTGCCAGCAGTTTGGGTACAGGGAACACAGATACGCAGTATTTT. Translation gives CASSLGTGNTDTQYF.

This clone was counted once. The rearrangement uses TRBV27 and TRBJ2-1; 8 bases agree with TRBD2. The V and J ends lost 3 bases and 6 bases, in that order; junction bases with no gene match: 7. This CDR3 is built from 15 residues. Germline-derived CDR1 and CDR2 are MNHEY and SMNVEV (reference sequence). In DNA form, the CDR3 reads TGTGCCAGCAGTTTGTCGGGGGGGCGTGTCAATGAGCAGTTCTTC. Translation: CASSLSGGRVNEQFF.

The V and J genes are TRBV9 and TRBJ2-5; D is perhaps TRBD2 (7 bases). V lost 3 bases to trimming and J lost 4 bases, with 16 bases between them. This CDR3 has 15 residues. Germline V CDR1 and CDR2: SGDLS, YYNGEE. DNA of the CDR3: TGTGCCAGCAGCGAAAGACAGGTAGCGGGAGAGACCCAGTACTTC. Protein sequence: CASSERQVAGETQYF.

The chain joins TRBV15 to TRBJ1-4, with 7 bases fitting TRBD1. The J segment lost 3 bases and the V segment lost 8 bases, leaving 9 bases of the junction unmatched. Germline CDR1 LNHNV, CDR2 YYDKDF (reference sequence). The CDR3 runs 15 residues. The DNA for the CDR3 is TGTGCCACCGGTATAAACAGGGGAGCTAATGAAAAACTGTTTTTT. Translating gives CATGINRGANEKLFF.

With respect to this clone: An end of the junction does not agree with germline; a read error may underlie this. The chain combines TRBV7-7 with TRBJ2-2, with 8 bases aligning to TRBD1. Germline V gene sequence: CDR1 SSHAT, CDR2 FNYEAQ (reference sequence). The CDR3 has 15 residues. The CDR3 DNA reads TGTGCTAGCAGCCGGCCGACAGGGGCCACCGGGGAGCTGTTTTTT. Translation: CASSRPTGATGELFF.

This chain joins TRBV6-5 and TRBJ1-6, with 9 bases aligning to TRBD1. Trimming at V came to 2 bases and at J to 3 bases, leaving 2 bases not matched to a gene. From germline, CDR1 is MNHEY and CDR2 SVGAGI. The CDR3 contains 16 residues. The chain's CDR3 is CASSYRDRVYNSPLHF. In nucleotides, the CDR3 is TGTGCCAGCAGTTACCGGGACAGGGTCTATAATTCACCCCTCCACTTT.

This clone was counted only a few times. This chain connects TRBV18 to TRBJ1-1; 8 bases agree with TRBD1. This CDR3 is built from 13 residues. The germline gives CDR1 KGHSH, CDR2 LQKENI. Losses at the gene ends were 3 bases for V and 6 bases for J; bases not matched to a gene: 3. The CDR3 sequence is CASSPGQESEAFF. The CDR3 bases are TGTGCCAGCTCACCGGGACAGGAGTCTGAAGCTTTCTTT.

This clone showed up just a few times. The CDR3 nucleotides read TGTGCCAGCAGCTTAGGTACATACAATGAGCAGTTCTTC. Translation gives CASSLGTYNEQFF. V gene TRBV11-2 combines with J gene TRBJ2-1; D remains ambiguous. CDR3 length equals 13 residues. Germline V gives CDR1 SGHAT, CDR2 FQNNGV. The V and J ends lost 1 base and 4 bases respectively, with 5 bases between them.

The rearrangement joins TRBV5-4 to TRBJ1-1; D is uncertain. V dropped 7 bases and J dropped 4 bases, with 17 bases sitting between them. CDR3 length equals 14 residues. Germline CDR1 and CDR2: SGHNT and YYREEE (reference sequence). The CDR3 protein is CASGREIWGTEAFF. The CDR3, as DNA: TGTGCCAGCGGACGGGAGATTTGGGGCACTGAAGCTTTCTTT.

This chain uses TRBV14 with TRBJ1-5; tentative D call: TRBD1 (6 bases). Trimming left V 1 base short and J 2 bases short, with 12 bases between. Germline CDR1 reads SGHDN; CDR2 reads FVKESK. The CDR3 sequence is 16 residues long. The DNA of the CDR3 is TGTGCCAGCAGCCAAGCTCAAAAGGGGGGCAATCAGCCCCAGCATTTT. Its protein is CASSQAQKGGNQPQHF. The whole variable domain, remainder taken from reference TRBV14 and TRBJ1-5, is EAGVTQFPSHSVIEKGQTVTLRCDPISGHDNLYWYRRVMGKEIKFLLHFVKESKQDESGMPNNRFLAERTGGTYSTLKVQPAELEDSGVYFCASSQAQKGGNQPQHFGDGTRLSIL.

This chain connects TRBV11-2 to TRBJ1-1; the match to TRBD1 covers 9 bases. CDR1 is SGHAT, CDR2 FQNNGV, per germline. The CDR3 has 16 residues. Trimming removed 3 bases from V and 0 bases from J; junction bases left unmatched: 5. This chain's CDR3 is CASSFTGGWVNTEAFF. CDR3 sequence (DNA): TGTGCCAGCAGCTTTACAGGGGGCTGGGTGAACACTGAAGCTTTCTTT.

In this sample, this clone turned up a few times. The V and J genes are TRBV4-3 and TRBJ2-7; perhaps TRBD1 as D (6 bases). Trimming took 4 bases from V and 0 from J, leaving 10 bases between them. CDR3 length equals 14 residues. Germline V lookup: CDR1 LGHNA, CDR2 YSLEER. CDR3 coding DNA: TGCGCCAGCAGCCGAGGACAGAACTCCTACGAGCAGTACTTC. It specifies CASSRGQNSYEQYF.

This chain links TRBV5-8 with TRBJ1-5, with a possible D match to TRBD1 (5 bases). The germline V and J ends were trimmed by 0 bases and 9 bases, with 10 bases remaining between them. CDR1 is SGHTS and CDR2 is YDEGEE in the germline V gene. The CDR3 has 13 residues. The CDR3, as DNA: TGTGCCAGCAGCTTGGACGTGGGGGGGCCCCAGCATTTT. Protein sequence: CASSLDVGGPQHF. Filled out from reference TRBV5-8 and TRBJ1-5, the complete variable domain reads EAGVTQSPTHLIKTRGQQATLRCSPISGHTSVYWYQQALGLGLQFLLWYDEGEERNRGNFPPRFSGRQFPNYSSELNVNALELEDSALYLCASSLDVGGPQHFGDGTRLSIL.

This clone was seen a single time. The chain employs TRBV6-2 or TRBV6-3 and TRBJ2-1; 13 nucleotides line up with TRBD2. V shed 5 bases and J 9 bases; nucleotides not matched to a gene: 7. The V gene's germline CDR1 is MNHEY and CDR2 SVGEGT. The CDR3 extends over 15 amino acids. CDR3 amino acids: CASSIGLAGVVEQFF. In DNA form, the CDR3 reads TGTGCCAGCAGTATTGGACTAGCGGGAGTGGTTGAGCAGTTCTTC.

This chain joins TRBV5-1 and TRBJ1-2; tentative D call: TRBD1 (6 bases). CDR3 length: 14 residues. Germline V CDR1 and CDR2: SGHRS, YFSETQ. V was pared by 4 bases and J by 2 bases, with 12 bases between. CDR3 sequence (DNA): TGCGCCAGCAGCGCCGGACAGAGAAACTATGGCTACACCTTC. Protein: CASSAGQRNYGYTF.

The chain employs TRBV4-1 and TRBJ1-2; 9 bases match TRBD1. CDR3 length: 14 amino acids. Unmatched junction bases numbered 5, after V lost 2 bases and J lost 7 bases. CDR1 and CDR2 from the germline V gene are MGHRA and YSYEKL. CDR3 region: CASSQTGGLGGYTF. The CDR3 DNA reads TGCGCCAGCAGCCAAACAGGGGGCTTGGGTGGCTACACCTTC.

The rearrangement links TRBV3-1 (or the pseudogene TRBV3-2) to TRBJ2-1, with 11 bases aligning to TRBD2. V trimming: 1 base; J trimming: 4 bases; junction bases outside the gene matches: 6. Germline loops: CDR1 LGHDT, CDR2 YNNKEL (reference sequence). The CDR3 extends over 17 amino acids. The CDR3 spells CASSQVLAGGQYNEQFF. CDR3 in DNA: TGTGCCAGCAGCCAAGTCTTAGCGGGGGGGCAGTACAATGAGCAGTTCTTC.

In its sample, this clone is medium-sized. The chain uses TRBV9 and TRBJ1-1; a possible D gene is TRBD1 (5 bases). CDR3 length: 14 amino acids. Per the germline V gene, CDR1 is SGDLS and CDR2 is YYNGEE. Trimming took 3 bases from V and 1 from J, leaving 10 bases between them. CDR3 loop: CASSGEGPNTEAFF. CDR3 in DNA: TGTGCCAGCAGCGGGGAGGGGCCGAACACTGAAGCTTTCTTT.